Below are 21 T cell receptor beta chains sequenced from a single sample in a study of beta chain features in type 1 diabetes. Findings and limits, study-wide: In all four CD4+ subsets, TCRB CDR3 length was significantly, moderately reduced in type 1 diabetes.

Expressed TCRB transcripts were sequenced, since all the RNA that had been isolated was reverse transcribed. Sequencing used immunoSEQ multiplex PCR; TCRdb keeps in-frame clones, though not all of them. The top ten hold under 0.85% of the sample, which has some 160,000 clones, around 9.7% seen once. Their antigens remain unidentified. The sequenced sample consisted of central memory CD4+ T cells from blood. These receptors were obtained from a woman between 25 and 40 years old with type 1 diabetes.

This clone was found a few times. The chain has TRBV19 and TRBJ1-2; D is possibly TRBD1 (6 bases). The CDR3 contains 14 residues. The V gene lost 4 bases and the J gene lost 4 bases, with 13 bases spanning the gap. In germline, CDR1 is LNHDA, CDR2 SQIVND (reference sequence). This CDR3 reads CASSTRGQSYGYTF. The DNA of the CDR3 is TGTGCCAGTAGTACCCGCGGACAGAGCTATGGCTACACCTTC.

This clone has only a few counts. V gene TRBV28 combines with J gene TRBJ1-2; a weak D match, TRBD1 (6 bases). V was shortened by 7 bases and J by 8 bases, with 14 bases between the two germline ends. The germline gives CDR1 MDHEN, CDR2 SYDVKM. This CDR3 has 12 amino acids. CDR3 amino acids: CASTPHRAGYTF. The CDR3 coding sequence is TGTGCCAGCACCCCACACAGGGCCGGCTACACCTTC.

With respect to this clone: Other DNA sequences from this sample encode an identical CDR3 as well. This chain connects TRBV5-1 to TRBJ2-1; possible D gene TRBD1, 5 bases. V lost 3 bases, J lost 5 bases, and 9 bases lay in between. The CDR3 extends over 13 amino acids. Germline loops: CDR1 SGHRS, CDR2 YFSETQ. The CDR3 nucleotides are TGCGCCAGCAGCTCTAGGGGCGACAATGAGCAGTTCTTC. Translated: CASSSRGDNEQFF.

This clone occurred a few times. The rearrangement joins TRBV28 to TRBJ2-7; TRBD2 aligns across 7 bases. The V gene's germline CDR1 is MDHEN and CDR2 SYDVKM. The CDR3 is 14 amino acids. After removal of 6 bases from V and 6 bases from J, the junction contained 11 bases not matched to a gene. The CDR3 loop is CASRKPGLNLEQYF. The DNA for the CDR3 is TGTGCCAGCAGGAAGCCGGGACTAAACCTCGAGCAGTACTTC.

This clone was observed a few times. The CDR3 sequence is CASREVWSTGELFF. Written as DNA, the CDR3 is TGTGCCAGTAGGGAGGTATGGTCCACCGGGGAGCTGTTTTTT. The chain recombines TRBV19 with TRBJ2-2, with a weak D call TRBD2 (5 bases). The ends were cut back, 6 bases at V and 4 bases at J, with 12 bases in the middle. The V gene's germline CDR1 is LNHDA and CDR2 SQIVND (reference sequence). This CDR3 is built from 14 residues.

This clone has a handful of counts. J is TRBJ2-7 and V is TRBV9, with 7 bases identical to TRBD2. Germline V gene sequence: CDR1 SGDLS, CDR2 YYNGEE. This CDR3 contains 15 residues. J lost 7 bases, V lost 0 bases, and 10 bases had no gene match. The CDR3 nucleotides are TGTGCCAGCAGCGTAGGGGTGGGAGGGCATTATGAGCAGTACTTC. Encoded protein: CASSVGVGGHYEQYF.

The V call is TRBV28, the J call TRBJ2-1, with D tentatively TRBD1 (5 bases). The germline gives CDR1 MDHEN, CDR2 SYDVKM. The ends were cut back, 3 bases at V and 8 bases at J, with 17 bases in the middle. The CDR3 consists of 15 residues. The CDR3 DNA sequence: TGTGCCAGCAGTTTGTCCCAGGGTCGGGCGGATGAGCAGTTCTTC. Its protein is CASSLSQGRADEQFF.

The rearrangement links TRBV29-1 to TRBJ1-1; the match to TRBD1 covers 9 bases. J gave up 4 bases and V 4 bases, and 7 bases lay outside the gene matches. Germline V CDR1 and CDR2: SQVTM, ANQGSEA. The CDR3 is made up of 14 amino acids. CDR3 in DNA: TGCAGCGTTGGGCCCCCGACAGGGGGCACTGAAGCTTTCTTT. Protein sequence: CSVGPPTGGTEAFF.

The chain recombines TRBV5-5 with TRBJ1-4; 9 bases are a match to TRBD1. The trim removed 4 bases at V and 0 bases at J, leaving 10 bases unmatched. The CDR3 spans 18 residues. The germline V gene encodes CDR1 SGHKS and CDR2 YYEKEE (reference sequence). The CDR3 DNA follows: TGTGCCAGCAGCCCAACGGGACAGGGCCATGCAACTAATGAAAAACTGTTTTTT. Amino acids: CASSPTGQGHATNEKLFF.

This clone came up many times. The chain carries TRBV6-6 and TRBJ2-5; TRBD2 matches at 10 bases. CDR3 length equals 15 residues. CDR1 MNHNY and CDR2 SVGAGI come from the germline V gene (reference sequence). With 2 bases clipped from V and 5 bases from J, the junction kept 5 bases outside the gene matches. The DNA of the CDR3 is TGTGCCAGCAGTTACCCTAGCGGGAGAGGGGAGACCCAGTACTTC. It is translated as CASSYPSGRGETQYF.

V gene TRBV2 combines with J gene TRBJ1-2, with D unclear. This CDR3 is 12 amino acids long. Trimming left V 4 bases short and J 4 bases short, with 7 bases between. Germline V CDR1 and CDR2: SNHLY, FYNNEI. CDR3 sequence reads: CASSARGYGYTF. Written as DNA, the CDR3 is TGTGCCAGCAGTGCACGAGGCTATGGCTACACCTTC.

This clone was observed a few times. The gene calls are TRBV5-4 and TRBJ2-1, with TRBD2 identical over 7 bases. The CDR3 runs 18 residues. Trimming took 4 bases from V and 1 from J; bases not matched to a gene: 14. CDR1 and CDR2 from the germline V gene are SGHNT and YYREEE (reference sequence). This chain's CDR3 is CASSGRLDSGLSYNEQFF. The CDR3 region has the DNA TGTGCCAGCAGCGGAAGACTAGATTCGGGACTATCCTACAATGAGCAGTTCTTC.

The chain combines TRBV19 with TRBJ2-2, with D perhaps TRBD1 (5 bases). Per germline, CDR1 LNHDA and CDR2 SQIVND (reference sequence). With 6 bases removed from V and 7 bases from J, the gap between germline ends came to 15 bases. CDR3 length: 14 residues. CDR3 DNA: TGTGCCAGTAGACTCACAGGAGTGGGCGGGGAGCTGTTTTTT. Translating it yields CASRLTGVGGELFF. Filled out from reference TRBV19 and TRBJ2-2, the complete variable domain reads DGGITQSPKYLFRKEGQNVTLSCEQNLNHDAMYWYRQDPGQGLRLIYYSQIVNDFQKGDIAEGYSVSREKKESFPLTVTSAQKNPTAFYLCASRLTGVGGELFFGEGSRLTVL.

The chain couples TRBV4-2 to TRBJ1-1, with D possibly being TRBD1 (6 bases). The CDR3 covers 15 residues. Trimming took 5 bases from V and 1 from J, leaving 14 bases between them. CDR1 and CDR2 from the germline V gene are LGHNA and YNFKEQ. CDR3 bases: TGTGCCAGCAGCTTGACCAGGGGCACGAACACTGAAGCTTTCTTT. Translating gives CASSLTRGTNTEAFF.

As DNA, the CDR3 is TGTGCCAGCAGCCTAGGGACTAGCGACTTATACAATGAGCAGTTCTTC. It specifies CASSLGTSDLYNEQFF. This chain connects TRBV11-1 to TRBJ2-1; 10 bases are a match to TRBD2. V gave up 5 bases and J gave up 4 bases; unmatched junction bases: 8. The CDR3 covers 16 residues. The germline V gene encodes CDR1 SGHAT and CDR2 FQDESV (reference sequence).

This rearrangement joins TRBV15 to TRBJ2-7; a possible D gene is TRBD2 (5 bases). CDR1 LNHNV and CDR2 YYDKDF come from the germline V gene (reference sequence). Trimming cost V 1 base and J 2 bases, with 9 bases left between them. The CDR3 contains 14 residues. CDR3 in amino acids: CATSRGSGAYEQYF. CDR3 nucleotides: TGTGCCACCAGCAGAGGTTCCGGGGCCTACGAGCAGTACTTC.

This clone was seen a few times. The CDR3 sequence is CASRKGQGAPNTEAFF. The CDR3 DNA sequence: TGTGCCAGCAGAAAGGGACAGGGAGCCCCTAACACTGAAGCTTTCTTT. The chain uses TRBV27 and TRBJ1-1; 9 bases are shared with TRBD1. Germline CDR1 reads MNHEY; CDR2 reads SMNVEV (reference sequence). Trimming took 6 bases from V and 2 from J; bases not matched to a gene: 10. The CDR3 is 16 amino acids.

This CDR3 is CASSRSLNEKLFF. The CDR3, as DNA: TGTGCCAGCAGCCGGAGCCTTAATGAAAAACTGTTTTTT. V and J are TRBV14 and TRBJ1-4; D unresolved. This CDR3 contains 13 residues. CDR1 is SGHDN and CDR2 is FVKESK in the germline V gene. The ends were cut back, 4 bases at V and 4 bases at J, with 7 bases in the middle.

This clone was found a few times. CDR3 coding DNA: TGTGCCAGCAGCCCCGGACAGGGTCACTATGGCTACACCTTC. Protein sequence: CASSPGQGHYGYTF. V gene TRBV7-9 combines with J gene TRBJ1-2, with 8 bases fitting TRBD1. The V segment lost 5 bases and the J segment 3 bases; nucleotides outside the gene matches: 5. The CDR3 is 14 residues long. Germline CDR1 reads SEHNR; CDR2 reads FQNEAQ (reference sequence).

This CDR3 reads CASSLEGVSEAFF. CDR3 nucleotides: TGTGCCAGCAGCTTAGAAGGGGTATCTGAAGCTTTCTTT. The chain employs TRBV7-9 and TRBJ1-1, with D possibly TRBD1 on 5 matching bases. CDR1 and CDR2 (germline): SEHNR, FQNEAQ (reference sequence). The CDR3 runs to 13 residues. Trimming took 1 base from V and 6 from J, leaving 9 bases between them.

The chain couples TRBV6-5 to TRBJ1-1, with D uncertain. Trimming left V 6 bases short and J 3 bases short, with 11 bases between. The V gene's germline CDR1 is MNHEY and CDR2 SVGAGI. CDR3 length: 13 amino acids. The CDR3 reads CASSWQEDTEAFF. The CDR3 region has the DNA TGTGCCAGCAGCTGGCAGGAGGACACTGAAGCTTTCTTT.